This is a list of T cell receptor beta chains from one sample in a study of T cell repertoires in cytomegalovirus infection. TCRdb re-analysed the reads in MiXCR, keeping a single row per CDR3 protein. The sample carries 300,000 or so distinct CDR3 sequences, approximately 8.9% recorded once. Sample: PBMCs. The receptors originated from a human donor in good health (CMV status not recorded). Some clones in this sample may be carry-over from other donors' samples. CDR3s include the opening cysteine and the closing phenylalanine or tryptophan. A D gene is named only where the DNA matches it firmly. The size entry is marked missing in some rows and otherwise reads once, few, many or a size class.

d_call: NA; v_call: TRBV2; j_call: TRBJ1-2; clone_size: NA; cdr3_aa: CANLRTGNYGYTF; cdr3_nt: TGTGCCAACCTCCGGACGGGAAACTATGGCTACACCTTC
d_call: TRBD1; v_call: TRBV4-2; j_call: TRBJ1-4; clone_size: NA; cdr3_aa: CASSQSGQGEKLFF; cdr3_nt: TGTGCCAGCAGCCAGTCGGGACAGGGTGAAAAACTGTTTTTT
d_call: NA; v_call: TRBV12-3/TRBV12-4; j_call: TRBJ2-2; clone_size: NA; cdr3_aa: CASSLEVAFGELFF; cdr3_nt: TGTGCCAGCAGTTTAGAAGTGGCTTTCGGGGAGCTGTTTTTT
d_call: TRBD1; v_call: TRBV29-1; j_call: TRBJ2-3; clone_size: many; cdr3_aa: CSVLDRASTDTQYF; cdr3_nt: TGCAGCGTTTTGGACAGGGCCAGCACAGATACGCAGTATTTT
d_call: NA; v_call: TRBV5-1; j_call: TRBJ1-1; clone_size: many; cdr3_aa: CASSLALGADTEAFF; cdr3_nt: TGCGCCAGCAGCTTAGCGTTAGGGGCGGACACTGAAGCTTTCTTT
d_call: TRBD1; v_call: TRBV9; j_call: TRBJ1-2; clone_size: NA; cdr3_aa: CASSGRGTGAWMLVGYTF; cdr3_nt: TGTGCCAGCAGCGGGCGGGGGACAGGAGCGTGGATGCTGGTGGGCTACACCTTC
d_call: NA; v_call: TRBV7-2; j_call: TRBJ2-4; clone_size: many; cdr3_aa: CASSLNPVDIWTKNIQYF; cdr3_nt: TGTGCCAGCAGCCTCAACCCAGTAGACATCTGGACCAAAAACATTCAGTACTTC
d_call: NA; v_call: TRBV20-1; j_call: TRBJ1-2; clone_size: NA; cdr3_aa: CSARRGSDGYTF; cdr3_nt: TGCAGTGCTAGAAGGGGGTCTGATGGCTACACCTTC
d_call: NA; v_call: TRBV10-3; j_call: TRBJ2-3; clone_size: few; cdr3_aa: CAISVGSHTDTQYF; cdr3_nt: TGTGCCATCAGTGTGGGCTCCCACACAGATACGCAGTATTTT
d_call: NA; v_call: TRBV14; j_call: TRBJ1-1; clone_size: few; cdr3_aa: CASSASGLGAFF; cdr3_nt: TGTGCCAGCAGCGCTTCAGGGCTGGGGGCTTTCTTT
d_call: NA; v_call: TRBV5-4; j_call: TRBJ2-1; clone_size: many; cdr3_aa: CASSLVVDNEQFF; cdr3_nt: TGTGCCAGCAGCTTGGTCGTGGACAATGAGCAGTTCTTC
d_call: NA; v_call: TRBV18; j_call: TRBJ2-1; clone_size: many; cdr3_aa: CASSPDSPVSTSEQFF; cdr3_nt: TGTGCCAGCTCACCTGACAGCCCAGTAAGTACAAGTGAGCAGTTCTTC
d_call: TRBD2; v_call: TRBV7-3; j_call: TRBJ2-3; clone_size: few; cdr3_aa: CASSLSPSGGVTDTQYF; cdr3_nt: TGTGCCAGCAGCTTAAGCCCCAGCGGGGGGGTCACAGATACGCAGTATTTT
d_call: NA; v_call: TRBV2; j_call: TRBJ2-3; clone_size: NA; cdr3_aa: CAHSSQHGDTQYF; cdr3_nt: TGTGCCCATAGTTCCCAGCATGGGGATACGCAGTATTTT
d_call: TRBD2; v_call: TRBV28; j_call: TRBJ2-1; clone_size: many; cdr3_aa: CASSLAGAQVRDEQFF; cdr3_nt: TGTGCCAGCAGTCTAGCGGGGGCACAAGTCAGAGATGAGCAGTTCTTC
d_call: NA; v_call: TRBV12-3/TRBV12-4; j_call: TRBJ1-2; clone_size: many; cdr3_aa: CASSLGQKDGYTF; cdr3_nt: TGTGCCAGCAGTTTGGGACAAAAAGATGGCTACACCTTC
d_call: NA; v_call: TRBV12-3/TRBV12-4; j_call: TRBJ2-3; clone_size: many; cdr3_aa: CASCPGTREDTQYF; cdr3_nt: TGTGCCAGCTGTCCTGGGACTCGAGAAGATACGCAGTATTTT
d_call: NA; v_call: TRBV11-2; j_call: TRBJ2-2; clone_size: many; cdr3_aa: CASRGANTGELFF; cdr3_nt: TGTGCCAGCAGAGGGGCGAACACCGGGGAGCTGTTTTTT
d_call: NA; v_call: TRBV2; j_call: TRBJ2-2; clone_size: many; cdr3_aa: CASSPITNTGELFF; cdr3_nt: TGTGCCAGCTCTCCGATTACGAACACCGGGGAGCTGTTTTTT
d_call: TRBD1; v_call: TRBV7-9; j_call: TRBJ2-3; clone_size: many; cdr3_aa: CASSTRDRATDTQYF; cdr3_nt: TGTGCCAGCAGCACCCGGGACAGGGCAACAGATACGCAGTATTTT
d_call: NA; v_call: TRBV3-1; j_call: TRBJ1-1; clone_size: many; cdr3_aa: CASSQEEGTTEAFF; cdr3_nt: TGTGCCAGCAGCCAAGAAGAGGGGACCACTGAAGCTTTCTTT
d_call: TRBD1; v_call: TRBV2; j_call: TRBJ1-1; clone_size: NA; cdr3_aa: CASVTGAQRTLKLFF; cdr3_nt: TGTGCCAGCGTAACAGGGGCGCAACGAACACTGAAGCTTTTCTTT
d_call: TRBD1; v_call: TRBV7-9; j_call: TRBJ2-5; clone_size: many; cdr3_aa: CASSLAETGTKTQYF; cdr3_nt: TGTGCCAGCAGCTTAGCGGAGACAGGGACCAAGACCCAGTACTTC
d_call: NA; v_call: TRBV20-1; j_call: TRBJ2-1; clone_size: few; cdr3_aa: CSASTPLSSYNEQFF; cdr3_nt: TGCAGTGCATCGACACCTTTAAGCTCCTACAATGAGCAGTTCTTC
d_call: NA; v_call: TRBV6-6; j_call: TRBJ1-5; clone_size: many; cdr3_aa: CASSPGQYSPGNQPQHF; cdr3_nt: TGTGCCAGCAGTCCTGGACAGTATTCACCTGGCAATCAGCCCCAGCATTTT
d_call: NA; v_call: TRBV20-1; j_call: TRBJ1-5; clone_size: few; cdr3_aa: CSAKKPGQNQPQHF; cdr3_nt: TGCAGTGCTAAAAAACCGGGACAAAATCAGCCCCAGCATTTT
d_call: TRBD2; v_call: TRBV20-1; j_call: TRBJ2-3; clone_size: NA; cdr3_aa: CSARPWGGTSGTTSTDTQYF; cdr3_nt: TGCAGTGCTAGACCGTGGGGGGGTACTAGCGGCACCACTAGCACAGATACGCAGTATTTT
d_call: TRBD2; v_call: TRBV9; j_call: TRBJ2-4; clone_size: many; cdr3_aa: CASSASTSGEAKNIQYF; cdr3_nt: TGTGCCAGCAGCGCATCCACTAGCGGGGAAGCCAAAAACATTCAGTACTTC
d_call: NA; v_call: TRBV15; j_call: TRBJ2-2; clone_size: many; cdr3_aa: CATSGGWTGELFF; cdr3_nt: TGTGCCACCAGCGGGGGCTGGACCGGGGAGCTGTTTTTT
d_call: NA; v_call: TRBV7-2; j_call: TRBJ2-3; clone_size: many; cdr3_aa: CASSLEAGTSADTQYF; cdr3_nt: TGTGCCAGCAGCTTAGAGGCGGGGACGAGCGCAGATACGCAGTATTTT
d_call: NA; v_call: TRBV7-9; j_call: TRBJ1-2; clone_size: many; cdr3_aa: CASTPRRANYGYTF; cdr3_nt: TGTGCCAGCACACCCCGTCGAGCAAACTATGGCTACACCTTC
d_call: NA; v_call: TRBV18; j_call: TRBJ1-1; clone_size: few; cdr3_aa: CASSPSRARDTEAFF; cdr3_nt: TGTGCCAGCTCACCTTCCCGGGCGCGTGACACTGAAGCTTTCTTT
d_call: NA; v_call: TRBV14; j_call: TRBJ2-5; clone_size: NA; cdr3_aa: CASSRDHQETQYF; cdr3_nt: TGTGCCAGCAGCCGGGACCACCAAGAGACCCAGTACTTC
d_call: NA; v_call: TRBV6-4; j_call: TRBJ2-2; clone_size: few; cdr3_aa: CASSDSLTGTGELFF; cdr3_nt: TGTGCCAGCAGTGACTCCCTAACGGGAACCGGGGAGCTGTTTTTT
d_call: TRBD2; v_call: TRBV20-1; j_call: TRBJ2-3; clone_size: NA; cdr3_aa: CSASSGTSTDTQYF; cdr3_nt: TGCAGTGCTAGCAGCGGGACTAGCACAGATACGCAGTATTTT
d_call: TRBD1; v_call: TRBV11-2; j_call: TRBJ1-1; clone_size: many; cdr3_aa: CASSSTGDGNTEAFF; cdr3_nt: TGTGCCAGCAGCTCGACAGGGGATGGAAACACTGAAGCTTTCTTT
d_call: NA; v_call: TRBV7-2; j_call: TRBJ2-3; clone_size: many; cdr3_aa: CASSFGPGTDTQYF; cdr3_nt: TGTGCCAGCAGCTTCGGGCCCGGCACAGATACGCAGTATTTT
d_call: NA; v_call: TRBV3-1; j_call: TRBJ1-1; clone_size: many; cdr3_aa: CASSQFGTEAFF; cdr3_nt: TGTGCCAGCAGCCAATTCGGCACTGAAGCTTTCTTT
d_call: TRBD2; v_call: TRBV20-1; j_call: TRBJ2-5; clone_size: few; cdr3_aa: CSARDASGAQETQYF; cdr3_nt: TGCAGTGCTAGAGATGCTAGCGGGGCACAAGAGACCCAGTACTTC
d_call: NA; v_call: TRBV20-1; j_call: TRBJ1-5; clone_size: NA; cdr3_aa: CSVHSNQPQHF; cdr3_nt: TGCAGTGTTCATAGCAATCAGCCCCAGCATTTT
d_call: NA; v_call: TRBV29-1; j_call: TRBJ1-2; clone_size: many; cdr3_aa: CSVGPRQRFSGYTF; cdr3_nt: TGCAGCGTGGGGCCTAGGCAGCGGTTCAGTGGCTACACCTTC